This TCR beta chain emerged from a study of T-cell reconstitution after alpha-beta-depleted transplantation in children. Library preparation (for TCRbeta) was performed with unique molecular identifiers. Via MiXCR, TCRdb re-called the PCR reads, giving one row per CDR3 protein. Seen here are just under 550,000 distinct CDR3 sequences, about 18% observed once, and the top ten hold approximately 3%. CDR1 and CDR2 (germline): KGHSH, LQKENI. The V end lost 3 bases, the J end lost 4 bases, and 7 bases lay between the germline ends. The CDR3 extends over 13 amino acids. This clonotype was seen repeatedly, ten times or more.

This receptor was obtained from a human donor who donated a stem cell graft to a child with acute lymphoblastic leukemia. The sample in question was PBMCs from the stem cell graft donor, obtained from the stem cell graft. The chain carries TRBV18 and TRBJ2-1; D call uncertain. CDR3 loop: CASSPWGYNEQFF. The CDR3 region has the DNA TGTGCCAGCTCACCCTGGGGATACAATGAGCAGTTCTTC.